These T cell receptor beta chains were read from a single sample in a study of blood T cells in healthy people across ages. TCRdb redid the calling of the 5' RACE reads with MiXCR, one entry per CDR3 protein. The sample records 600,000 or so distinct CDR3 sequences, under 30% being singletons. The source material was blood. The receptors shown here come from a woman over 75 in good health. Both conserved end residues are part of each CDR3. Fields, in order: clone size, J gene, D gene, V gene, CDR3 protein, CDR3 DNA. D genes are given only for firm matches. Clone size is stated in some rows and not others, as once, few, many or a class when expanded.

-,TRBJ2-5,-,TRBV10-3,CATSESRDSELETQYF,TGTGCCACCAGTGAGTCGAGGGACTCTGAGTTGGAGACCCAGTACTTC
many,TRBJ1-5,-,TRBV27,CASRSLNQPQHF,TGTGCCAGCAGAAGCTTGAATCAGCCCCAGCATTTT
-,TRBJ1-2,-,TRBV5-6,CASSFRALENYGYTF,TGTGCCAGCAGCTTCCGGGCCCTAGAAAACTATGGCTACACCTTC
-,TRBJ1-2,TRBD1,TRBV20-1,CCAGTGGSYGYTF,TGCTGTGCGGGGACAGGGGGATCCTATGGCTACACCTTC
many,TRBJ2-4,TRBD1,TRBV28,CASSLQGALAKNIQYF,TGTGCCAGCAGTCTCCAGGGGGCATTGGCCAAAAACATTCAGTACTTC
many,TRBJ1-2,-,TRBV2,CASKERGGYTF,TGTGCCAGCAAGGAACGAGGCGGCTACACCTTC
-,TRBJ2-2,TRBD1,TRBV6-1,CASSGSQGVNTGELFF,TGTGCCAGCAGTGGATCACAGGGGGTGAATACCGGGGAGTTGTTTTTT
many,TRBJ1-4,-,TRBV29-1,CSAVFYEKLFF,TGCAGCGCCGTCTTTTATGAAAAACTGTTTTTT
many,TRBJ2-3,TRBD1,TRBV3-1,CASRPDRVVDTQYF,TGTGCCAGCAGGCCCGACAGGGTTGTAGATACGCAGTATTTT
many,TRBJ2-5,TRBD1,TRBV4-3,CASSRDRGVGEQYF,TGCGCCAGCAGCCGGGACAGGGGGGTCGGTGAGCAGTACTTC
once,TRBJ1-6,-,TRBV13,CASSLAVGRAGSYNSPLHF,TGTGCCAGCAGCTTAGCGGTCGGCAGGGCGGGGTCCTATAATTCACCCCTCCACTTT
few,TRBJ2-2,-,TRBV11-1,CASSLQAVKVTGELFF,TGTGCCAGCAGCTTACAGGCAGTAAAGGTCACCGGGGAGCTGTTTTTT
many,TRBJ2-3,-,TRBV28,CASSLEGDSFSTDTQYF,TGTGCCAGCAGCCTTGAGGGGGACTCGTTTAGCACAGATACGCAGTATTTT
many,TRBJ2-7,-,TRBV24-1,CATSDLNGISSYEQYF,TGTGCCACCAGTGATTTAAATGGGATTAGCTCCTACGAGCAGTACTTC
-,TRBJ2-5,TRBD2,TRBV5-1,CASSLPGTSGGRETQYF,TGCGCCAGCAGCCTACCCGGGACTAGCGGGGGACGAGAGACCCAGTACTTC
many,TRBJ2-7,TRBD1,TRBV7-6,CASSPGTGGDEQYF,TGTGCCAGCAGCCCCGGGACAGGGGGGGACGAGCAGTACTTC
many,TRBJ1-1,-,TRBV10-3,CAIRQLMNTEAFF,TGTGCCATCAGACAGTTAATGAACACTGAAGCTTTCTTT
many,TRBJ1-2,-,TRBV3-1,CASSRARRNYGYTF,TGTGCCAGCAGCCGAGCCAGACGGAACTATGGCTACACCTTC
-,TRBJ2-7,TRBD1,TRBV2,CVSSTGQGYEQYF,TGTGTCAGCAGTACCGGACAGGGATACGAGCAGTACTTC
many,TRBJ2-3,TRBD2,TRBV2,CAGSSGGPLDTQYF,TGTGCCGGCTCTAGCGGGGGCCCATTGGATACGCAGTATTTT
many,TRBJ2-7,-,TRBV7-2,CASSGRGYEQYF,TGTGCCAGCAGCGGTAGGGGCTACGAGCAGTACTTC
-,TRBJ2-2,TRBD1,TRBV30,CAWRRDRVTGELFF,TGTGCCTGGAGACGGGACAGGGTCACCGGGGAGCTGTTTTTT